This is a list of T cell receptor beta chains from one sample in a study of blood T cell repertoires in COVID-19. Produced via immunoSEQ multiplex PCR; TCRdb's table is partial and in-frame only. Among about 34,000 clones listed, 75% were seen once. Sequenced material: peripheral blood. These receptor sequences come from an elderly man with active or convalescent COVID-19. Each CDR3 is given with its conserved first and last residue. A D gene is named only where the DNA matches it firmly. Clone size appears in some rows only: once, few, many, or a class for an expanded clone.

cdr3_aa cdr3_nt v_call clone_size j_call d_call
CATSDPGTRADTQYF TGTGCCACCAGTGACCCCGGGACTAGAGCAGATACGCAGTATTTT TRBV24-1 . TRBJ2-3 TRBD2
CASSVDWGGTDTQYF TGTGCCAGCAGCGTAGATTGGGGAGGCACAGATACGCAGTATTTT TRBV9 few TRBJ2-3 .
CASSQDTSALSEQYF TGCGCCAGCAGCCAAGACACTAGCGCCCTTAGCGAGCAGTACTTC TRBV4-3 few TRBJ2-7 TRBD2
CSVWVGTNYGYTF TGCAGCGTTTGGGTCGGGACTAACTATGGCTACACCTTC TRBV29-1 . TRBJ1-2 .
CASSQDLEAGEQYF TGTGCCAGCAGCCAAGACCTGGAGGCGGGGGAGCAGTACTTC TRBV7-6 . TRBJ2-7 .
CASSLDPGGAYEQYF TGTGCCAGCAGCTTAGACCCCGGGGGAGCCTACGAGCAGTACTTC TRBV5-8 once TRBJ2-7 .
CAWSRDRPYGYTF TGTGCCTGGTCTCGGGACAGACCCTATGGCTACACCTTC TRBV30 few TRBJ1-2 TRBD1
CASSAHQGPYEQYF TGTGCCAGCAGCGCGCACCAGGGCCCCTACGAGCAGTACTTC TRBV7-9 . TRBJ2-7 .
CASSPEVPHSNQPQHF TGTGCCAGCTCACCAGAGGTACCGCATAGCAATCAGCCCCAGCATTTT TRBV18 few TRBJ1-5 .
CASSPDRVPDTQYF TGCGCCAGCAGCCCCGACAGGGTCCCAGATACGCAGTATTTT TRBV5-1 . TRBJ2-3 TRBD1
CASSLTTSSGELFF TGTGCCAGCAGCCTAACGACTAGCAGCGGGGAGCTGTTTTTT TRBV3-1/TRBV3-2 . TRBJ2-2 TRBD2
CSVESRGTDEKLFF TGCAGCGTTGAATCTAGGGGGACGGACGAAAAACTGTTTTTT TRBV29-1 once TRBJ1-4 .
CASSIESTSGVAYEQYF TGTGCCAGTAGTATTGAATCGACTAGCGGGGTGGCCTACGAGCAGTACTTC TRBV19 . TRBJ2-7 TRBD2
CASSSDRGGTQYF TGTGCCAGCAGTTCAGACAGGGGGGGGACCCAGTACTTC TRBV6-5 . TRBJ2-5 TRBD1
CASSTGGMTGANVLTF TGTGCCAGTAGTACAGGGGGCATGACTGGGGCCAACGTCCTGACTTTC TRBV19 . TRBJ2-6 TRBD1
CSSGQKQFF TGCAGTTCAGGACAGAAGCAGTTCTTC TRBV20-1 . TRBJ2-1 .
CASSLDRLAGNEQFF TGTGCCAGCAGCTTAGATCGACTAGCGGGAAATGAGCAGTTCTTC TRBV11-2 . TRBJ2-1 TRBD2
CASSLIVGELFF TGTGCCAGCAGCTTGATAGTCGGGGAGCTGTTTTTT TRBV5-6 . TRBJ2-2 .
CASSLRTSGSRDTQYF TGTGCCAGCAGTTTACGGACTAGCGGGAGTAGGGATACGCAGTATTTT TRBV27 . TRBJ2-3 TRBD2
CAWSVGVRGYTF TGTGCCTGGAGTGTAGGGGTGCGTGGCTACACCTTC TRBV30 . TRBJ1-2 .
CASSVQGQAGTGELFF TGTGCCAGCAGCGTACAGGGACAGGCCGGCACCGGGGAGCTGTTTTTT TRBV4-2 . TRBJ2-2 TRBD1
CASSRTGRSSYEQYF TGTGCCAGCAGCCGAACAGGGCGCTCCTCATACGAGCAGTACTTC TRBV6-5 once TRBJ2-7 .
CASSKEGTGGNSNQPQHF TGTGCCAGCAGCAAAGAGGGGACAGGGGGGAATAGCAATCAGCCCCAGCATTTT TRBV21-1 . TRBJ1-5 .
CASSYLSSGNTGELFF TGTGCCAGCAGTTATTTATCTAGCGGTAACACCGGGGAGCTGTTTTTT TRBV6-2/TRBV6-3 . TRBJ2-2 TRBD2
CASSLRPGKAGYTF TGTGCCAGCAGCTTACGGCCAGGGAAGGCTGGCTACACCTTC TRBV7-6 . TRBJ1-2 .
CASSYGDQPQHF TGTGCCAGTAGTTACGGTGATCAGCCCCAGCATTTT TRBV19 few TRBJ1-5 .
CASSLARGDLAEQYF TGCGCCAGCAGCTTGGCCAGGGGCGACCTAGCCGAGCAGTACTTC TRBV5-1 . TRBJ2-7 .